This record looks at one TCR beta chain sequence and its context. Its antigen is not identified. This sample was included in a study of response to subunit inactivated influenza vaccine. TCRdb re-called the RT-PCR reads through MiXCR, storing one row per CDR3 protein. The table lists about 800,000 distinct CDR3 sequences, around 20% of them singletons. Whole-study results and caveats: There was a suggestion from the authors that each seasonal influenza vaccination recruits few new T cells.

This TCR was sampled from a man aged 45-65 years who received an inactivated influenza vaccine. Sample: PBMCs from blood, taken approximately 5 days after vaccination.

The CDR3 sequence is CSADLLAGYYEQYF. The CDR3 DNA reads as TGCAGTGCTGATCTACTAGCGGGGTATTACGAGCAGTACTTC. The chain carries TRBV20-1 and TRBJ2-7; 10 positions agree with TRBD2. Germline V CDR1 and CDR2: DFQATT, SNEGSKA (reference sequence). CDR3 length: 14 amino acids. The junction had 8 bases not matched to a gene; V was cut back by 5 bases and J by 4 bases.